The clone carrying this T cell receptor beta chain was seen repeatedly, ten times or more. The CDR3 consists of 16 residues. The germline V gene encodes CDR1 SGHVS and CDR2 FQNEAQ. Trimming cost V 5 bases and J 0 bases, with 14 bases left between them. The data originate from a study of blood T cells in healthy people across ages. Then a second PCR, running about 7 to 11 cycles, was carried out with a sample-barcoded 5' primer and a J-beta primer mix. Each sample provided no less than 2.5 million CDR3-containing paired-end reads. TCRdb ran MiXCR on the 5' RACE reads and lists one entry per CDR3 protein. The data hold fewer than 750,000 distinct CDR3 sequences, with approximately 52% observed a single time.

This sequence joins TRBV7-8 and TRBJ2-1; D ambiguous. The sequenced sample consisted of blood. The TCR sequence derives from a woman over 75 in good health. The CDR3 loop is CASSQDLDPSYNEQFF. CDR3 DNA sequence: TGTGCCAGCAGCCAAGACCTTGATCCCTCCTACAATGAGCAGTTCTTC.